These T cell receptor beta chains were read from a single sample in a study of cytomegalovirus exposure and HLA in healthy donors. Measured with immunoSEQ multiplex PCR; TCRdb has only the in-frame clones, and not every one. Seen here are about 120,000 clones, 65% to 80% observed once, and the top ten hold roughly 6%. The sample taken for sequencing was PBMCs. These receptors came from a man between 18 and 29 years old in good health and CMV-seropositive. The CDR3 runs from the conserved cysteine through the conserved F or W. The D gene is left open where the match is weak. Rows may omit the clone size; those that give it use once, few, many or a size class.

j_call cdr3_length v_call clone_size d_call cdr3_nt cdr3_aa
TRBJ1-2 16 TRBV7-6 . . TGTGCCAGCAGCTTAGTGGGACTCGGACCGGGCTATGGCTACACCTTC CASSLVGLGPGYGYTF
TRBJ1-5 19 TRBV18 . . TGTGCCAGCTCCGCAGTTAATTCACAGGTTAAATATAGCAATCAGCCCCAGCATTTT CASSAVNSQVKYSNQPQHF
TRBJ1-6 15 TRBV18 . TRBD1 TGTGCCAGCTCACCACCATCACAGGGGAATTCACCCCTCCACTTT CASSPPSQGNSPLHF
TRBJ1-2 14 TRBV10-3 . . TGTGCCATCAGTGAGTCCGGCGACAGCTATGGCTACACCTTC CAISESGDSYGYTF
TRBJ2-3 15 TRBV29-1 . . TGCAGCGTACCTCTGGTAGAGACTAGCACAGATACGCAGTATTTT CSVPLVETSTDTQYF
TRBJ2-5 13 TRBV11-2 . . TGTGCCAGCAGACCCAGGGGGGTAGAGACCCAGTACTTC CASRPRGVETQYF
TRBJ2-7 15 TRBV6-1 . TRBD2 TGTGCCAGCAGGTATCTAGCGGGGGACTCCTACGAGCAGTACTTC CASRYLAGDSYEQYF
TRBJ1-2 15 TRBV4-1 . . TGCGCCAGCAGCCTCCCTGGTCGAGGTTTAGATGGCTACACCTTC CASSLPGRGLDGYTF
TRBJ2-6 13 TRBV28 once . TGTGCCAGCAGGGTCTCTGGGGCCAACGGCCTGACTTTC CASRVSGANGLTF
TRBJ2-2 16 TRBV6-6 . . TGTGCCAGCAGTTACTCACGGGGTATGGGCACCGGGGAGCTGTTTTTT CASSYSRGMGTGELFF
TRBJ2-1 15 TRBV5-6 . TRBD2 TGTGCCAGCAGCTTCCTAGCGGGAGGGCTTAATGAGCAGTTCTTC CASSFLAGGLNEQFF
TRBJ1-2 15 TRBV29-1 . TRBD1 TGCAGCGTGGGGGTGTCACCGGGACAGGGCTTTGGCTACACCTTC CSVGVSPGQGFGYTF
TRBJ2-1 17 TRBV7-8 once TRBD2 TGTGCCAGCAGCTTTCGGACTAGCGGGAGTACCTACAATGAGCAGTTCTTC CASSFRTSGSTYNEQFF
TRBJ1-1 14 TRBV5-6 few . TGTGCCAGCACCCACACCCCGGGGAGGACTGAAGCTTTCTTT CASTHTPGRTEAFF
TRBJ2-3 20 TRBV27 few TRBD1 TGTGCCAGCACCTTTCCACTCTTACCGGGACAGAGCGACTGCACAGATACGCAGTATTTT CASTFPLLPGQSDCTDTQYF
TRBJ1-1 15 TRBV5-6 once TRBD1 TGTGCCAGCAGCTACCGCCCATCCGGGACAGGTGAAGCTTTCTTT CASSYRPSGTGEAFF
TRBJ2-7 14 TRBV4-1 . TRBD2 TGCGCCAGCAGCCAAGCAAGCGGGGGGCCTGAGCAGTACTTC CASSQASGGPEQYF
TRBJ2-1 18 TRBV7-9 . TRBD2 TGTGCCAGCAGCGCCAGGACTAGCGGGGGTAGCTCCTACAATGAGCAGTTCTTC CASSARTSGGSSYNEQFF
TRBJ2-7 12 TRBV28 . . TGTGCCAGCAGTTTATCAGGGTCCGAGCAGTACTTC CASSLSGSEQYF
TRBJ2-3 16 TRBV5-1 . . TGCGCCAGCAGCCCTTCCAGAGCGGGTAGCACAGATACGCAGTATTTT CASSPSRAGSTDTQYF
TRBJ2-5 14 TRBV28 . . TGTGCCAGCAGTACCGGGACACTACAAGAGACCCAGTACTTC CASSTGTLQETQYF
TRBJ2-7 14 TRBV5-1 . TRBD2 TGCGCCAGCAGCCCCATAGCGGGACTGGACGAGCAGTACTTC CASSPIAGLDEQYF
TRBJ1-2 13 TRBV5-1 . TRBD1 TGCGCCAGCAGCTTAGGAGGGGGCGATGGCTACACCTTC CASSLGGGDGYTF
TRBJ2-1 15 TRBV10-3 . TRBD2 TGTGCCATCACCCGCAGCAGCGGGAGTAATTATGAGCAGTTCTTC CAITRSSGSNYEQFF
TRBJ1-1 14 TRBV18 . . TGTGCCAGCTCACCGGACACCATGAACACTGAAGCTTTCTTT CASSPDTMNTEAFF
TRBJ2-3 15 TRBV19 few TRBD2 TGTGCCAGTAGTTCACTAGCGGGAGACACAGATACGCAGTATTTT CASSSLAGDTDTQYF
TRBJ1-1 14 TRBV4-1 . . TGCGCCAGCAGCCAAGATCTAGTTAACACTGAAGCTTTCTTT CASSQDLVNTEAFF
TRBJ1-2 15 TRBV6-6 . . TGTGCCAGCAGTTACCTGATCAAACCGGACTATGGCTACACCTTC CASSYLIKPDYGYTF
TRBJ2-1 10 TRBV29-1 . . TGCAGCGGGGGGACTAATGAGCAGTTCTTC CSGGTNEQFF
TRBJ1-2 15 TRBV6-5 . . TGTGCCAGCAGTTACTCGGGCCAGCTAAACTATGGCTACACCTTC CASSYSGQLNYGYTF
TRBJ1-1 15 TRBV6-1 . TRBD1 TGTGCCAGCACCCGAAACCGAGGACAGGGGAGCGAAGCTTTCTTT CASTRNRGQGSEAFF
TRBJ2-2 14 TRBV6-5 . . TGTGCCAGCAGGGAGGGCACAAACACCGGGGAGCTGTTTTTT CASREGTNTGELFF
TRBJ1-2 14 TRBV27 few TRBD1 TGTGCCAGCAGTGGACAGGGGGCTAACTATGGCTACACCTTC CASSGQGANYGYTF
TRBJ1-1 12 TRBV4-2 . . TGTGCCAGCAGCCAAGTAGACACTGAAGCTTTCTTT CASSQVDTEAFF
TRBJ1-1 16 TRBV11-2 . . TGTGCCAGCAGCTTAGTACGGGGGGGGTCTGGCACTGAAGCTTTCTTT CASSLVRGGSGTEAFF
TRBJ2-3 15 TRBV27 few TRBD1 TGTGCCAGCAGTTTATACAGGGGGAGCACAGATACGCAGTATTTT CASSLYRGSTDTQYF
TRBJ2-2 14 TRBV18 . TRBD2 TGTGCCAGCTACAGCGGGAGTTGGACCGGGGAGCTGTTTTTT CASYSGSWTGELFF
TRBJ1-5 17 TRBV10-3 . . TGTGCCATCAGTGAGTCCTTTGTAAGGAGGGAGGGTCAGCCCCAGCATTTT CAISESFVRREGQPQHF
TRBJ2-7 15 TRBV6-5 . TRBD2 TGTGCCAGCAGTTATGGCGGGGGGGCGTCCTACGAGCAGTACTTC CASSYGGGASYEQYF
TRBJ2-5 12 TRBV7-9 once TRBD1 TGTGCCAGCAAGCTTGGGACAGGGACTAAATACTTC CASKLGTGTKYF
TRBJ2-1 14 TRBV5-1 . TRBD2 TGCGCCAGCAGCGTCGGACTAGCGGGCAATGAGCAGTTCTTC CASSVGLAGNEQFF
TRBJ2-7 12 TRBV7-9 . . TGTGCCAGCAGCTTGAGATATTACGAGCAGTACTTC CASSLRYYEQYF
TRBJ2-1 14 TRBV19 . TRBD2 TGTGCCAGTAATAGACTAGCGGGAGAAAATGAGCAGTTCTTC CASNRLAGENEQFF
TRBJ1-6 12 TRBV6-1 . . TGTGCCAGCAGCGTTTATAATTCACCCCTCCACTTT CASSVYNSPLHF
TRBJ2-2 16 TRBV18 . . . CASSPQHFGNTGELFF
TRBJ1-2 14 TRBV30 . TRBD1 TGTGCCTGGAGGGACACAGGGGGCGAGAGTCGCTACACCTTC CAWRDTGGESRYTF
TRBJ1-5 14 TRBV4-1 . . TGCGCCAGCAGCCAAGCGGAACAGGTCCAGCCCCAGCATTTT CASSQAEQVQPQHF
TRBJ1-6 16 TRBV28 . TRBD1 TGTGCCAGCAGTTCCATGGACAGGGGGGATAATTCACCCCTCCACTTT CASSSMDRGDNSPLHF
TRBJ2-7 13 TRBV7-7 . . TGTGCTAGCAGCTTAGCGGAGGCGGGAGAGCAGTACTTC CASSLAEAGEQYF
TRBJ2-7 15 TRBV7-9 . TRBD2 TGTGCCCTAGCGTTCGGGGGAGGGAACGGGGGAGAGCAGTACTTC CALAFGGGNGGEQYF
TRBJ1-1 16 TRBV7-6 . TRBD1 TGTGCCAGCAGCCCTAGCTTGGACAGGGGTGAACAGGGAGCTTTCTTT CASSPSLDRGEQGAFF
TRBJ2-3 16 TRBV2 . TRBD2 TGTGCCAGCAGTATGCGGACTAGCGGGAGGGTAGATACGCAGTATTTT CASSMRTSGRVDTQYF
TRBJ2-2 14 TRBV7-9 . . TGTGCCAGCAGCTTAGATAGTCACACCGGGGAGCTGTTTTTT CASSLDSHTGELFF
TRBJ2-2 16 TRBV5-1 few TRBD2 TGCGCCAGCAGCTATGGACTAGCGGGAGTCGGCGGGGAGCTGTTTTTT CASSYGLAGVGGELFF
TRBJ2-1 17 TRBV19 once TRBD2 TGTGCCAGTAGTATACCCCCTATAGCGGGAAATTTGGGTGAGCAGTTCTTC CASSIPPIAGNLGEQFF
TRBJ2-2 14 TRBV7-3 . TRBD2 TGTGCGAGGGGGCGGGAGGGAGACACCGGGGAGCTGTTTTTT CARGREGDTGELFF
TRBJ1-1 19 TRBV4-1 . TRBD1 TGCGCCAGCAGCCAAGATAGCAACAGGGGGCGCTTGGTGAACACTGAAGCTTTCTTT CASSQDSNRGRLVNTEAFF
TRBJ2-2 18 TRBV9 . TRBD2 TGTGCCAGCAGCGTAGATGAAGCGGGGTCACTTTACACCGGGGAGCTGTTTTTT CASSVDEAGSLYTGELFF